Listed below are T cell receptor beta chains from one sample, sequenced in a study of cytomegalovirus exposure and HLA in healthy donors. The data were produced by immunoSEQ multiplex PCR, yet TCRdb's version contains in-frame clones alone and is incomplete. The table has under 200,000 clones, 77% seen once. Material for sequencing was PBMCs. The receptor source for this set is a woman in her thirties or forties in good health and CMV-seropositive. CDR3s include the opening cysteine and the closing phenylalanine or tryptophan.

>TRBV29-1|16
CSAGPGQGERGYGYTF
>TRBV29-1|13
CSVAAREEYGYTF
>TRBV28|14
CASSFDRYYYGYTF
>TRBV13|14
CASSHRTGAYGYTF
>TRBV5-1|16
CASSIGTSSGANVLTF
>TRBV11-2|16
CASSLDVLGQKETQYF
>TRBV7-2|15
CASSLAGQYTGELFF
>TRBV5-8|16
CASSLAWTSGGNEQFF
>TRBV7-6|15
CASSQPGAGANVLTF
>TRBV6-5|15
CASSFHSGRKDTQYF
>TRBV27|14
CASSLQGGYTEAFF
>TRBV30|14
CAWSRGGFNQPQHF
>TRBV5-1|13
CASREEGSYEQYF
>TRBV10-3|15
CAISAQQGRGTEAFF
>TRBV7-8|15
CASSKRRESPYEQYF